This TCR beta chain was sequenced during a study of early T cells in non-severe SARS-CoV-2 infection (dated by TCRdb to the early 2020s). In the study overall: TCR sequencing used bulk RNA from unsorted whole blood, so alpha and beta chains could not be paired. Points the paper makes about the study in general: VDJdb matching was skewed toward anti-spike CD8 responses and likely underestimated virus-specific expansions by missing private and CD4 specificities.

The CDR3 sequence holds 15 residues, the cysteine and phenylalanine included. The entry retains the CDR3 DNA only, 45 bases that are in frame from base 1. From V the trimming removes 3 bases and from J it removes 2 bases, while the gene matches leave 4 bases of the junction unaccounted for. This clonotype was counted many times. Its target antigen remains unknown. Qualities for individual bases were not recorded, and no much larger clone is one base off. This was a case-control study nested in a cohort of healthcare workers in London, UK, who had nasopharyngeal swab PCR tests and blood samples taken every week. Healthcare workers were recruited during the week of the UK lockdown, between 23 and 31 March 2020, and followed weekly for up to roughly 15 weeks. Library method: 5' RACE. For sequencing, a NextSeq 500 was employed. Unique molecular identifiers were attached to individual cDNA molecules in the TCR library protocol so that sequencing error and PCR bias could be corrected. Both TCR alpha and beta chains were sequenced, and tight co-correlation was observed between alpha and beta sequence abundances in each sample. Under the source paper's analysis protocol: Decombinator V4 was used to perform V gene, J gene and CDR3 annotation of TCR sequences. Expanded TCRs were defined as changing significantly between any two time points under a Poisson model with p below 0.0001. TCR abundances were normalised to the total number of TCRs sequenced per sample and were expressed as counts per million. MAIT TCRs were defined by TRAV1-2 paired with TRAJ12, TRAJ20 or TRAJ33, and iNKT TCRs by TRAV10 paired with TRAJ18. VDJdb, accessed 1 November 2021, was searched for CMV, EBV and SARS-CoV-2 annotated TCRs, excluding TCRs annotated for multiple antigens. TCRdb took the public reads, trimmed them with fastp at Q25, ran MiXCR for clone calling and kept in-frame beta chains. Entries are consolidated by CDR3 protein sequence, retaining the most common genes and DNA. The V and J calls and clone size are TCRdb's, not the authors'. This sample lists around 50,000 distinct CDR3 sequences; around 12% were detected once. The ten largest clones add up to about 3% of the sample.

The sample taken for sequencing was whole blood. The chain employs TRBV12-3 or TRBV12-4 and TRBJ2-1; 7 nucleotides in the junction match TRBD2. The source is an adult who was a healthcare worker with PCR-confirmed SARS-CoV-2 infection or an uninfected control (not recorded which). Here the CDR3 is given as CASSFRLAAYNEQFF. Here is the DNA: TGTGCCAGCAGTTTTCGGCTAGCGGCCTACAATGAGCAGTTCTTC.